The rows below give T cell receptor beta chains drawn from one sample of a study of identical twins. TCRdb re-called the 5' RACE reads with MiXCR, one entry per CDR3 protein. This table holds 550,000 to 800,000 distinct CDR3 sequences, about 7% found once. These same data were also listed under a study on yellow fever vaccine responses in identical twins.

The specimen was PBMCs. Receptor source: a woman aged 18-35 years in good health. CDR3s include the opening cysteine and the closing phenylalanine or tryptophan. The D gene is left open where the match is weak. Not all rows give a size; the values are once, few, many and, for expanded clones, a class.

D	V	J	size	CDR3	DNA
.	TRBV27	TRBJ2-3	many	CASSPPRKQDTQYF	TGTGCCAGCAGTCCTCCTCGGAAGCAAGATACGCAGTATTTT
.	TRBV20-1	TRBJ2-3	.	CSAFSGGASTDTQYF	TGCAGCGCCTTTAGCGGAGGGGCTAGCACAGATACGCAGTATTTT
.	TRBV11-3	TRBJ2-3	many	CASSRRTSTDTQYF	TGTGCCAGCAGCAGACGGACGAGCACAGATACGCAGTATTTT
.	TRBV4-2	TRBJ2-5	.	CASSQDLRRGQETQYF	TGTGCCAGCAGCCAAGATCTACGGCGGGGGCAGGAGACCCAGTACTTC
TRBD2	TRBV6-1	TRBJ2-7	.	CASKHSGRATEQYF	TGTGCCAGCAAGCATAGCGGGAGGGCGACCGAGCAGTACTTC
TRBD2	TRBV20-1	TRBJ2-1	.	CCASSPERGAYNEQFF	TGCTGTGCTAGCTCTCCTGAGCGGGGCGCGTACAATGAGCAGTTCTTC
TRBD2	TRBV5-1	TRBJ2-1	few	CASSPEASGTRKLEQFF	TGCGCCAGCAGCCCTGAGGCTAGCGGGACCCGTAAGCTTGAGCAGTTCTTC
TRBD2	TRBV7-3	TRBJ2-6	.	CASSLRGGFAGANVLTF	TGTGCCAGCAGCTTAAGGGGAGGGTTTGCTGGGGCCAACGTCCTGACTTTC
TRBD2	TRBV5-1	TRBJ2-7	many	CASSLDLWEGFYEQYF	TGCGCCAGCAGCTTGGATTTGTGGGAGGGTTTCTACGAGCAGTACTTC
.	TRBV5-6	TRBJ1-1	few	CASSRSLIEAFF	TGTGCCAGCAGCCGGAGCCTTATTGAAGCTTTCTTT
.	TRBV5-6	TRBJ1-5	many	CASSPSPDQPQHF	TGTGCCAGCAGCCCCTCACCCGATCAGCCCCAGCATTTT
.	TRBV29-1	TRBJ2-5	many	CSVVRLDSLKETQYF	TGCAGCGTTGTCCGCCTGGACAGCCTTAAAGAGACCCAGTACTTC
TRBD2	TRBV18	TRBJ2-3	.	CASSRLFERGGTDTQYF	TGTGCCAGCTCACGCCTCTTCGAGCGGGGGGGCACAGATACGCAGTATTTT
TRBD1	TRBV6-2/TRBV6-3	TRBJ1-5	few	CASKTDRDSNQPQHF	TGTGCCAGCAAAACGGACAGGGATAGCAATCAGCCCCAGCATTTT
TRBD1	TRBV24-1	TRBJ2-1	many	CATSDWTGGNDEQFF	TGTGCCACCAGTGACTGGACAGGGGGTAACGATGAGCAGTTCTTC
.	TRBV7-2	TRBJ1-5	many	CASSRDQGQPQHF	TGTGCCAGCAGCCGAGATCAGGGTCAGCCCCAGCATTTT
.	TRBV10-3	TRBJ2-6	many	CAISPGLGANVLTF	TGTGCCATCAGCCCGGGGCTCGGGGCCAACGTCCTGACTTTC
.	TRBV5-1	TRBJ2-4	.	CASSLGDSQRENIQYF	TGCGCCAGCAGCTTGGGGGACAGCCAGCGGGAAAACATTCAGTACTTC
.	TRBV2	TRBJ2-1	.	CASSAPSYNEQFF	TGTGCCAGCAGTGCGCCCAGCTACAATGAGCAGTTCTTC
TRBD2	TRBV10-3	TRBJ2-7	many	CAISVRTAPGLAGVGEQYF	TGTGCCATCAGTGTCCGGACGGCGCCGGGACTAGCGGGAGTTGGGGAGCAGTACTTC
TRBD2	TRBV7-8	TRBJ2-1	few	CASSSGLAGDNEQFF	TGTGCCAGCAGCTCCGGACTAGCGGGAGATAATGAGCAGTTCTTC
.	TRBV11-3	TRBJ2-1	.	CASNQVRAAYNEQFF	TGTGCCAGCAATCAAGTCCGGGCGGCCTACAATGAGCAGTTCTTC
TRBD2	TRBV3-1	TRBJ2-1	.	CASSAGTSGRESYNEQFF	TGTGCCAGCAGCGCCGGGACTAGCGGGAGGGAATCCTACAATGAGCAGTTCTTC
.	TRBV24-1	TRBJ2-3	.	CATSDMKGVGFTDTQYF	TGTGCCACCAGTGATATGAAAGGGGTCGGGTTTACAGATACGCAGTATTTT
.	TRBV29-1	TRBJ1-3	many	CSCGSGNTIYF	TGCAGCTGTGGTTCTGGAAACACCATATATTTT
.	TRBV3-1	TRBJ1-4	few	CASSQGTAKNEKLFF	TGTGCCAGCAGCCAAGGGACAGCCAAAAATGAAAAACTGTTTTTT
TRBD2	TRBV2	TRBJ2-3	many	CASSSATSGFTDTQYF	TGTGCCAGCAGTTCTGCGACTAGCGGGTTCACAGATACGCAGTATTTT
.	TRBV5-1	TRBJ2-5	.	CASQDSSKETQYF	TGCGCCAGCCAAGACAGTTCGAAAGAGACCCAGTACTTC
.	TRBV4-1	TRBJ2-7	few	CASSQEGTVSYEQYF	TGCGCCAGCAGCCAAGAAGGTACAGTAAGCTACGAGCAGTACTTC
.	TRBV12-3/TRBV12-4	TRBJ2-3	.	CASSLSRGGGTDTQYF	TGTGCCAGCAGTTTAAGTCGAGGGGGGGGCACAGATACGCAGTATTTT
.	TRBV28	TRBJ2-3	.	CASTSLQGGGTDTQYF	TGTGCCAGCACCTCTTTACAGGGTGGGGGCACAGATACGCAGTATTTT
TRBD1	TRBV6-1	TRBJ1-2	many	CASRTIQGFGYTF	TGTGCCAGCAGGACGATACAGGGGTTTGGCTACACCTTC
.	TRBV20-1	TRBJ2-7	.	CSAKLAGTGYEQYF	TGCAGTGCTAAGCTCGCGGGAACGGGCTACGAGCAGTACTTC
.	TRBV2	TRBJ1-1	many	CASSELEGFAEAFF	TGTGCCAGCAGTGAGTTGGAGGGTTTCGCTGAAGCTTTCTTT
TRBD1	TRBV29-1	TRBJ2-7	many	CSVEYRGRAYEQYF	TGCAGCGTGGAATACAGGGGGAGAGCGTACGAGCAGTACTTC
TRBD1	TRBV6-5	TRBJ1-6	.	CASSYSGQDNSPLHF	TGTGCCAGCAGTTACTCGGGACAGGATAATTCACCCCTCCACTTT
.	TRBV11-3	TRBJ2-7	many	CASGDSGLTYEQYF	TGTGCCAGCGGCGATAGCGGTCTTACCTACGAGCAGTACTTC
.	TRBV12-3/TRBV12-4	TRBJ2-7	many	CASSFLTAKEQYF	TGTGCCAGCAGTTTCCTGACAGCCAAAGAGCAGTACTTC
.	TRBV6-1	TRBJ2-3	.	CASSADVRRDSTDTQYF	TGTGCCAGCAGTGCAGATGTAAGGCGGGACAGCACAGATACGCAGTATTTT
.	TRBV29-1	TRBJ2-7	few	CSVDRPDSYEQYF	TGCAGCGTTGACAGGCCTGACTCCTACGAGCAGTACTTC
.	TRBV19	TRBJ2-1	few	CASSIGNTGEEFF	TGTGCCAGTAGTATCGGGAACACGGGAGAGGAGTTCTTC
.	TRBV12-3/TRBV12-4	TRBJ2-3	.	CASTQGSITDTQYF	TGTGCCAGCACCCAGGGTAGTATAACAGATACGCAGTATTTT
TRBD2	TRBV5-4	TRBJ2-3	few	CASILGTSGSRGGTDTQYF	TGTGCCAGCATCTTGGGGACTAGCGGGAGTCGTGGGGGCACAGATACGCAGTATTTT
.	TRBV5-1	TRBJ2-7	.	CASSGWDGLNEQYF	TGCGCCAGCAGCGGGTGGGACGGGCTCAACGAGCAGTACTTC
TRBD1	TRBV11-2	TRBJ2-5	.	CASSLADRVAETQYF	TGTGCCAGCAGCTTAGCCGACAGGGTGGCAGAGACCCAGTACTTC
TRBD1	TRBV28	TRBJ2-5	.	CASSSTQAPWTGLQETQYF	TGTGCCAGCAGTTCCACGCAGGCCCCCTGGACAGGGCTTCAAGAGACCCAGTACTTC
.	TRBV6-1	TRBJ1-5	.	CASSRDKGALNQPQHF	TGTGCCAGCAGTAGGGACAAGGGAGCTCTAAATCAGCCCCAGCATTTT
TRBD2	TRBV5-6	TRBJ2-2	few	CASSLASGLAGGNTGELFF	TGTGCCAGCAGCTTGGCCTCGGGACTAGCGGGAGGGAACACCGGGGAGCTGTTTTTT
TRBD2	TRBV7-6	TRBJ2-7	few	CASARREGVRDEQYF	TGTGCCAGCGCTCGGCGGGAGGGCGTTCGGGACGAGCAGTACTTC
.	TRBV15	TRBJ2-1	.	CATSTRGSSYNEQFF	TGTGCCACCAGCACCCGGGGCAGCTCCTACAATGAGCAGTTCTTC
.	TRBV25-1	TRBJ2-1	.	CASSEWVLREAHSEQFF	TGTGCCAGCAGTGAATGGGTGTTGAGGGAGGCCCACAGCGAGCAGTTCTTC
.	TRBV2	TRBJ2-1	.	CASSVQTYFNEQFF	TGTGCCAGCAGTGTTCAGACATACTTCAATGAGCAGTTCTTC
TRBD1	TRBV29-1	TRBJ2-1	many	CSVWDRDNEQFF	TGCAGCGTTTGGGACAGAGACAATGAGCAGTTCTTC
.	TRBV6-2/TRBV6-3	TRBJ1-4	once	CASRNHRSTSSTNEKLFF	TGTGCCAGCAGAAACCATAGGAGCACATCCAGTACTAATGAAAAACTGTTTTTT
.	TRBV28	TRBJ1-6	few	CATSTRVSYSPLHF	TGTGCCACCTCAACCAGGGTTTCATATTCACCCCTCCACTTT
.	TRBV4-1	TRBJ1-5	many	CASSQDWRANQPQHF	TGCGCCAGCAGCCAAGATTGGAGGGCTAATCAGCCCCAGCATTTT
TRBD1	TRBV18	TRBJ2-7	.	CASSPTGTGTYEQYF	TGTGCCAGCTCACCGACCGGGACAGGCACCTACGAGCAGTACTTC
.	TRBV3-1	TRBJ2-7	.	CASTQQLPGAQSYEQYF	TGTGCCAGCACCCAGCAGTTACCTGGGGCGCAGTCCTACGAGCAGTACTTC
TRBD2	TRBV7-2	TRBJ2-5	few	CASSNEREGLSKTQYF	TGTGCCAGCAGCAACGAGCGGGAGGGCCTCTCTAAGACCCAGTACTTC
.	TRBV12-3/TRBV12-4	TRBJ2-1	few	CASSSADSSPYNEQFF	TGTGCCAGCAGCTCCGCCGACAGCAGCCCCTACAATGAGCAGTTCTTC